Listed below are T cell receptor beta chains from one sample, sequenced in a study of CD8+ T cells in alopecia areata. The table came from immunoSEQ multiplex PCR; TCRdb's copy has only in-frame clones and leaves some out. The sample lists a few hundred thousand clones, 30% to 40% occurring once. Sample: CD4+ T cells sorted from blood, taken between weeks 30 and 35, from a patient treated with tofacitinib. These receptors were obtained from a human donor with alopecia areata. CDR3s include the opening cysteine and the closing phenylalanine or tryptophan. A D gene is named only where the DNA matches it firmly.

V: TRBV30
D: .
CDR3: CAWSVGGAYGYTF

V: TRBV4-2
D: TRBD2
CDR3: CATQREGRYEQYF

V: TRBV20-1
D: .
CDR3: CSARGGRGLFF

V: TRBV11-1
D: .
CDR3: CASSLGGGYTF

V: TRBV30
D: .
CDR3: CAWSVGFTDTQYF

V: TRBV29-1
D: .
CDR3: CSVEGGAYIYEQYF

V: TRBV6-6
D: TRBD1
CDR3: CASGETGNNQPQHF

V: TRBV18
D: TRBD1
CDR3: CASSPPVRGSYNEQFF

V: TRBV6-5
D: .
CDR3: CASSFADTQYF

V: TRBV30
D: TRBD2
CDR3: CAWRDSGLAGTNEQFF

V: TRBV6-1
D: TRBD2
CDR3: CASNPGGGTDTQYF

V: TRBV7-9
D: .
CDR3: CASSLYLRGAANEKLFF

V: TRBV27
D: .
CDR3: CASSLTGTQGIISYEQYF

V: TRBV10-2
D: TRBD1
CDR3: CASRTGVWETQYF

V: TRBV9
D: TRBD2
CDR3: CASSVGLAGGTQETQYF

V: TRBV6-5
D: .
CDR3: CASSSGTWNTEAFF

V: TRBV30
D: TRBD2
CDR3: CASGLAPDTQYF

V: TRBV7-9
D: .
CDR3: CASSLEEGRAFF

V: TRBV14
D: .
CDR3: CASSHQKVPGQDIYF

V: TRBV4-1
D: TRBD2
CDR3: CASGSGGYNEQFF

V: TRBV18
D: .
CDR3: CASSGAASNQPQHF

V: TRBV30
D: .
CDR3: CAWSVAGVSGNTIYF

V: TRBV18
D: .
CDR3: CASSPRDVSSTQYF

V: TRBV19
D: TRBD1
CDR3: CASSRGQAGGANVLTF

V: TRBV7-2
D: .
CDR3: CASSFNGAYGYTF